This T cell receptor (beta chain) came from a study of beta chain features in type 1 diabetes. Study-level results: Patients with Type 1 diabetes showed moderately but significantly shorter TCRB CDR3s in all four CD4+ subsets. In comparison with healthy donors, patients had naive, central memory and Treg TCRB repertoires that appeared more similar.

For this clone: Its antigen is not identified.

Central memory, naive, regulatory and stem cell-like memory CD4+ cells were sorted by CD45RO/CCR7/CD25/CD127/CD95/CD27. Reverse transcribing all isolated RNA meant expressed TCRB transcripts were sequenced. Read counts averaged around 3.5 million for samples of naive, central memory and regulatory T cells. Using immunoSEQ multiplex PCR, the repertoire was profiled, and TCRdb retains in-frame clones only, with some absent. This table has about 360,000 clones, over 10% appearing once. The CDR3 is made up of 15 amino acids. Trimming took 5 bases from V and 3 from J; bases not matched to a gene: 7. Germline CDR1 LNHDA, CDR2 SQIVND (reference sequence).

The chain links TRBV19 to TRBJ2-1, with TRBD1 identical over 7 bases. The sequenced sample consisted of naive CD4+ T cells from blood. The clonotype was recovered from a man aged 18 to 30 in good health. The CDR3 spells CASSLRRDSYNEQFF. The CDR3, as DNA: TGTGCCAGTAGTCTCCGTAGGGACAGCTACAATGAGCAGTTCTTC.